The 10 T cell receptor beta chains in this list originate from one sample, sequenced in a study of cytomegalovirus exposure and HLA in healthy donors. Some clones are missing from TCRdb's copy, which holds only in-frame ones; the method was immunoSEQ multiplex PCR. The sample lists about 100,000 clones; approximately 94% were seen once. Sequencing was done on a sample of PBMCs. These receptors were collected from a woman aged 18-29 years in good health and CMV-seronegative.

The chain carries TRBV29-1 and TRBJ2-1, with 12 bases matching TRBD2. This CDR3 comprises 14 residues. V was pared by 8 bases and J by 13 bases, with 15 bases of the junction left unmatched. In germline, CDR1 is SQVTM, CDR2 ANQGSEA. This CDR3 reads CSPTNLAGGPQQFF. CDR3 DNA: TGCAGCCCTACCAATCTAGCGGGGGGGCCCCAACAGTTCTTC.

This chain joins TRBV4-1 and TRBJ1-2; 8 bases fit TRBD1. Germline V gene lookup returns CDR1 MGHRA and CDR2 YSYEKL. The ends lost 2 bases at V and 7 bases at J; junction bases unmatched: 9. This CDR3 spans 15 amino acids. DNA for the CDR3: TGCGCCAGCAGCCAACCCCTGGACAGGGTAGGTGGCTACACCTTC. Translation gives CASSQPLDRVGGYTF.

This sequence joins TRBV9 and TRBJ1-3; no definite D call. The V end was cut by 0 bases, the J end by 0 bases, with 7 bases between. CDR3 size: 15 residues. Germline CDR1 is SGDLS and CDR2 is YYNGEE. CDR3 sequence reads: CASSVDSISGNTIYF. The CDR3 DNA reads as TGTGCCAGCAGCGTAGACTCCATCTCTGGAAACACCATATATTTT.

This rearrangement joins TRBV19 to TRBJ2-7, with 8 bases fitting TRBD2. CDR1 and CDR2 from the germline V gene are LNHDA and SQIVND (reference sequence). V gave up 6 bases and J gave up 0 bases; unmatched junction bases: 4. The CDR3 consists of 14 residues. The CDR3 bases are TGTGCCAGTAGAGCTAGCGGGTCCTCCTACGAGCAGTACTTC. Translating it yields CASRASGSSYEQYF.

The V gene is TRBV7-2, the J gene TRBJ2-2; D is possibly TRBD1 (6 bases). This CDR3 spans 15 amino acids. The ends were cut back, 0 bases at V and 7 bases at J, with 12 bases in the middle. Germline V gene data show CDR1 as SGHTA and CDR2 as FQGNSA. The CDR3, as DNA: TGTGCCAGCAGCTTAGCGCGTCAGGGACACGGGGAGCTGTTTTTT. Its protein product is CASSLARQGHGELFF.

The CDR3 region has the DNA TGTGCCAGCAGCCGACAGGGAATCGCGAACAATGAGCAGTTCTTC. Translation gives CASSRQGIANNEQFF. This chain links TRBV7-2 with TRBJ2-1; 7 nucleotides align to TRBD1. This CDR3 is built from 15 residues. Germline trimming cut 5 bases from V and 5 bases from J; bases unmatched to any gene: 9. CDR1 is SGHTA, CDR2 FQGNSA, per germline. Variable domain in full (rest from reference TRBV7-2 and TRBJ2-1): GAGVSQSPSNKVTEKGKDVELRCDPISGHTALYWYRQSLGQGLEFLIYFQGNSAPDKSGLPSDRFSAERTGGSVSTLTIQRTQQEDSAVYLCASSRQGIANNEQFFGPGTRLTVL.

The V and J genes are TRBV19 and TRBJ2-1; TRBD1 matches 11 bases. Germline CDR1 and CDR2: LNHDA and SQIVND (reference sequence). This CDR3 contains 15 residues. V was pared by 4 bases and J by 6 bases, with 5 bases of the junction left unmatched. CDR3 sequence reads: CASSRTGTGGNEQFF. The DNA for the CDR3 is TGTGCCAGTAGTAGGACCGGGACAGGGGGCAATGAGCAGTTCTTC.

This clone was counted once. The chain's CDR3 is CASSLEVAGGPQGTQYF. Written as DNA, the CDR3 is TGCGCCAGCAGCTTGGAAGTAGCGGGGGGGCCGCAGGGTACGCAGTATTTT. The J gene is TRBJ2-3, the V gene TRBV5-1; 11 bases map to TRBD2. Trimming at V came to 0 bases and at J to 8 bases, leaving 11 bases not matched to a gene. The CDR3 is 17 residues long. CDR1 and CDR2 (germline): SGHRS, YFSETQ.

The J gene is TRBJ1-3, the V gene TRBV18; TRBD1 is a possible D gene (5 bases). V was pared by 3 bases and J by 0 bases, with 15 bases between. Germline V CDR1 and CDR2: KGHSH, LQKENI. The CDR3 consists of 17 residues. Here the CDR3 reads CASSPYRIGDSGNTIYF. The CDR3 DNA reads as TGTGCCAGCTCACCTTACCGCATAGGGGACTCTGGAAACACCATATATTTT.

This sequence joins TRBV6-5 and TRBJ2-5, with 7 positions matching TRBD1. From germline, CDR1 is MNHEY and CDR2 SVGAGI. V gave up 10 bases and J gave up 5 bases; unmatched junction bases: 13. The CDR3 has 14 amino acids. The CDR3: CATMLTGRLETQYF. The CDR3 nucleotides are TGTGCCACCATGTTGACAGGGCGTTTGGAGACCCAGTACTTC.